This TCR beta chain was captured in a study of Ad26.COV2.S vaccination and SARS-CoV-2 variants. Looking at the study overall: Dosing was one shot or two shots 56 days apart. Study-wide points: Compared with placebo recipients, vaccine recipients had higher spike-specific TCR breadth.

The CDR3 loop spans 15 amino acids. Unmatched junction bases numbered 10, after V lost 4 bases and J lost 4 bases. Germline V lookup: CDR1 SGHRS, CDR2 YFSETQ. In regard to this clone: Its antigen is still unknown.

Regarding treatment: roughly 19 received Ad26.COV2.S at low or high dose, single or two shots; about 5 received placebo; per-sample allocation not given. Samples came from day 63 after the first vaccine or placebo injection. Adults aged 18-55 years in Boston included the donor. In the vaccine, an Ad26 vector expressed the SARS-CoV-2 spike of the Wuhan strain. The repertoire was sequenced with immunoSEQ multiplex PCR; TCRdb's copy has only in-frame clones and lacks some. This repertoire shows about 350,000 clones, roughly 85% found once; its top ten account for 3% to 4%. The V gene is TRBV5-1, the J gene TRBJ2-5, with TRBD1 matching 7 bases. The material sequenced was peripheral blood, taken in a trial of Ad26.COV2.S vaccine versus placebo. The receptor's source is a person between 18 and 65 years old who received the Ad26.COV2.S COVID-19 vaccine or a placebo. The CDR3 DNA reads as TGCGCCAGCAGCCCTGGGACAGCCCCAGGAGAGACCCAGTACTTC. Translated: CASSPGTAPGETQYF.